A selection of T cell receptor beta chains follows, all from one sample in a study of T cell repertoires in cytomegalovirus infection. These TCRs are of unknown antigen specificity. TCRdb passed the reads through MiXCR, listing each CDR3 protein once. Here the sample spans under 50,000 distinct CDR3 sequences, roughly 22% being singletons. This sample comprised CD8+ T cells from cultured PBMCs, obtained from culture after CMV antigen stimulation. Receptor source: a human donor in good health (CMV status not recorded). Some clones in this sample may be carry-over from other donors' samples. Both conserved end residues are part of each CDR3. The order of the fields is CDR3 length, D gene, J gene, clone size, V gene, CDR3 protein, CDR3 DNA. A D gene is named only where the DNA matches it firmly. The size entry is marked missing in some rows and otherwise reads once, few, many or a size class.

>16|TRBD1|TRBJ1-1|.|TRBV5-1
CASSLGTGGIGTEAFF
TGCGCCAGCAGCTTGGGGACAGGGGGCATTGGCACTGAAGCTTTCTTT
>18|TRBD2|TRBJ2-5|.|TRBV12-3/TRBV12-4
CASTSRPSLAGGLRTQYF
TGTGCCAGCACCTCCCGCCCCTCCCTAGCGGGGGGGCTAAGGACCCAGTACTTC
>13|.|TRBJ2-1|.|TRBV7-6
CASSLRFGIEQFF
TGTGCCAGCAGCCTGCGATTTGGGATTGAGCAGTTCTTC
>17|TRBD2|TRBJ2-3|few|TRBV7-2
CASSLEVPAGLTDTQYF
TGTGCCAGCAGCTTAGAGGTCCCAGCGGGGCTCACAGATACGCAGTATTTT
>16|.|TRBJ1-5|few|TRBV4-3
CASSQNRELVNQPQHF
TGCGCCAGCAGCCAAAACAGGGAATTGGTCAATCAGCCCCAGCATTTT
>12|.|TRBJ1-1|.|TRBV27
CASSFVGAEAFF
TGTGCCAGCAGTTTTGTAGGTGCTGAAGCTTTCTTT
>12|.|TRBJ1-1|few|TRBV12-3/TRBV12-4
CASKAGSTEAFF
TGTGCCAGCAAAGCGGGGTCCACTGAAGCTTTCTTT
>15|.|TRBJ1-5|.|TRBV28
CASSSRQPLGQPQHF
TGTGCCAGCAGTTCCCGGCAACCCTTGGGACAGCCCCAGCATTTT
>14|.|TRBJ2-7|.|TRBV20-1
CSAKGRRDWYEQYF
TGCAGTGCTAAGGGCCGCAGGGATTGGTACGAGCAGTACTTC
>12|.|TRBJ1-1|.|TRBV12-3/TRBV12-4
CASRQANTEAFF
TGTGCCAGCAGACAAGCGAACACTGAAGCTTTCTTT
>14|.|TRBJ1-5|.|TRBV7-6
CASSLGGWGQPQHF
TGTGCCAGCAGCTTAGGAGGATGGGGTCAGCCCCAGCATTTT
>17|.|TRBJ1-5|few|TRBV6-2/TRBV6-3
CASSYFDGFGGNQPQHF
TGTGCCAGCAGCTATTTTGACGGTTTCGGTGGCAATCAGCCCCAGCATTTT
>13|.|TRBJ1-1|.|TRBV4-3
CASSQDLRAGAFF
TGCGCCAGCAGCCAAGATCTGAGGGCCGGGGCTTTCTTT
>14|.|TRBJ2-7|few|TRBV7-2
CASSLRRVVHEQYF
TGTGCCAGCAGCTTGAGGCGTGTCGTCCACGAGCAGTACTTC
>16|.|TRBJ2-2|.|TRBV28
CASIFTGGAGTGELFF
TGTGCCAGCATCTTCACGGGGGGCGCTGGCACCGGGGAGCTGTTTTTT
>13|.|TRBJ1-5|few|TRBV7-2
CASRRRGEEPQHF
TGTGCCAGCAGGAGGAGGGGGGAGGAGCCCCAGCATTTT
>14|.|TRBJ1-6|few|TRBV6-1
CASSPGQGGSPLHF
TGTGCCAGCAGTCCGGGGCAGGGCGGCTCACCCCTCCACTTT
>17|TRBD2|TRBJ2-1|.|TRBV7-9
CASSKTGTSGRYNEQFF
TGTGCCAGCAGCAAAACCGGGACTAGCGGGAGGTACAATGAGCAGTTCTTC
>15|.|TRBJ2-1|.|TRBV7-8
CASSLEGWGYNEQFF
TGTGCCAGCAGCTTAGAAGGTTGGGGGTACAATGAGCAGTTCTTC
>14|.|TRBJ1-1|.|TRBV12-3/TRBV12-4
CASSLRQDWGEAFF
TGTGCCAGCAGTTTACGGCAGGATTGGGGTGAAGCTTTCTTT
>12|.|TRBJ1-1|few|TRBV7-6
CASSPRESEAFF
TGTGCCAGCAGCCCTAGGGAAAGTGAAGCTTTCTTT
>15|TRBD1|TRBJ1-2|.|TRBV9
CASSVIPGTGVGYTF
TGTGCCAGCAGCGTAATCCCCGGGACAGGGGTCGGCTACACCTTC
>14|.|TRBJ2-3|.|TRBV11-2
CASSQGGPPDTQYF
TGTGCCAGCAGCCAAGGAGGGCCGCCAGATACGCAGTATTTT
>14|.|TRBJ1-2|.|TRBV7-2
CASSFSTANYGYTF
TGTGCCAGCAGCTTTAGTACAGCTAACTATGGCTACACCTTC
>13|TRBD2|TRBJ2-7|once|TRBV10-2
CASSERTSYEQYF
TGCGCCAGCAGTGAAAGGACTAGCTACGAGCAGTACTTC
>18|.|TRBJ2-1|.|TRBV7-3
CASSPGQGAGGSYNEQFF
TGTGCCAGCAGCCCGGGACAGGGCGCGGGGGGCTCCTACAATGAGCAGTTCTTC
>14|.|TRBJ1-1|few|TRBV7-8
CASSFLQAQTEAFF
TGTGCCAGCAGCTTTTTACAGGCCCAGACTGAAGCTTTCTTT
>14|.|TRBJ1-1|.|TRBV7-6
CASSLLGRDTEAFF
TGTGCCAGCAGCTTATTAGGAAGGGACACTGAAGCTTTCTTT
>19|TRBD2|TRBJ2-1|few|TRBV19
CASSTNDPVSGAPYNEQFF
TGTGCCAGTAGTACCAACGACCCCGTTAGCGGGGCGCCCTACAATGAGCAGTTCTTC
>16|TRBD2|TRBJ2-7|few|TRBV4-3
CASSPHFSGGADEQYF
TGCGCCAGCAGCCCTCACTTTAGCGGGGGGGCCGACGAGCAGTACTTC
>11|.|TRBJ2-7|.|TRBV27
CASAWGRQQYF
TGTGCCTCCGCCTGGGGCCGGCAGCAGTACTTC
>13|TRBD1|TRBJ2-7|.|TRBV12-3/TRBV12-4
CASNPTGAYEQYF
TGTGCCAGCAATCCGACAGGGGCCTACGAGCAGTACTTC
>13|.|TRBJ2-1|few|TRBV7-9
CASSFTSYNEQFF
TGTGCCAGCAGCTTCACCTCCTACAATGAGCAGTTCTTC
>14|TRBD1|TRBJ2-3|many|TRBV4-1
CASSFRDREYTQYF
TGCGCCAGCAGCTTCCGGGACAGGGAATATACGCAGTATTTT
>11|.|TRBJ2-5|.|TRBV7-2
CASRREETQYF
TGTGCCAGCAGGAGAGAGGAGACCCAGTACTTC
>15|.|TRBJ2-3|few|TRBV7-2
CASSSYRAPTDTQYF
TGTGCCAGCAGCTCGTACAGGGCGCCCACAGATACGCAGTATTTT
>14|.|TRBJ2-7|few|TRBV7-8
CASSRSVSSYEQYF
TGTGCCAGCAGCCGGTCCGTGAGCTCCTACGAGCAGTACTTC
>15|.|TRBJ2-1|.|TRBV7-6
CASSPLSGPTNEQFF
TGTGCCAGCAGCCCCCTTTCGGGGCCCACCAATGAGCAGTTCTTC
>16|TRBD1|TRBJ1-3|many|TRBV6-6
CASSLGTGGSGNTIYF
TGTGCCAGCAGTCTTGGGACAGGGGGTTCTGGAAACACCATATATTTT
>17|TRBD1|TRBJ1-3|.|TRBV12-5
CASGLALTGGSGNTIYF
TGTGCTAGTGGTTTGGCACTAACAGGGGGCTCTGGAAACACCATATATTTT
>16|TRBD1|TRBJ1-5|.|TRBV27
CASSSSTGGGNQPQHF
TGTGCCAGCAGTTCCTCGACAGGGGGCGGCAATCAGCCCCAGCATTTT
>15|TRBD1|TRBJ1-2|few|TRBV28
CASSPNRGWNYGYTF
TGTGCCAGCAGTCCAAACAGGGGTTGGAACTATGGCTACACCTTC
>15|TRBD2|TRBJ2-1|.|TRBV7-9
CASRRTSGPLNEQFF
TGTGCCAGCAGACGTACTAGCGGCCCCCTCAATGAGCAGTTCTTC
>12|.|TRBJ2-5|.|TRBV12-3/TRBV12-4
CASSPPRETQYF
TGTGCCAGCAGCCCCCCGAGGGAGACCCAGTACTTC
>16|.|TRBJ1-2|.|TRBV7-2
CASSLGTADKENGYTF
TGTGCCAGCAGCTTAGGAACGGCAGATAAAGAGAATGGCTACACCTTC
>13|TRBD2|TRBJ2-5|.|TRBV7-6
CASSSSGGPVQYF
TGTGCCAGCAGCTCTAGCGGGGGGCCGGTCCAGTACTTC
>16|.|TRBJ1-1|.|TRBV7-8
CASSLTNPGVNTEAFF
TGTGCCAGCAGCTTAACAAATCCAGGGGTGAACACTGAAGCTTTCTTT
>13|.|TRBJ2-7|.|TRBV6-2/TRBV6-3
CASSYTENYEQYF
TGTGCCAGCAGTTACACCGAAAACTACGAGCAGTACTTC
>10|.|TRBJ2-1|few|TRBV28
CASSRFEQFF
TGTGCCAGCAGTAGGTTTGAGCAGTTCTTC
>15|TRBD1|TRBJ2-1|.|TRBV11-1
CASSFWTGSYNEQFF
TGTGCCAGCAGCTTTTGGACAGGCTCCTACAATGAGCAGTTCTTC
>13|.|TRBJ2-7|few|TRBV7-6
CASSTAETYEQYF
TGTGCCAGCAGCACAGCAGAGACCTACGAGCAGTACTTC
>15|TRBD2|TRBJ2-1|few|TRBV19
CASSPTSGSYNEQFF
TGTGCCAGTAGTCCGACTAGCGGCTCCTACAATGAGCAGTTCTTC
>11|.|TRBJ1-1|.|TRBV7-9
CAWGANTEAFF
TGTGCCTGGGGGGCGAACACTGAAGCTTTCTTT
>14|TRBD1|TRBJ1-5|many|TRBV7-8
CASSSRDRVQPQHF
TGTGCCAGCAGCTCCCGGGACAGGGTCCAGCCCCAGCATTTT